This TCR beta chain comes out of a study of cytomegalovirus exposure and HLA in healthy donors (dated by TCRdb to 2016 to 2017). For the study in its entirety: An earlier analysis of approximately 550 of the donors reported 250 to 300 Gb of sequence data and 100 million to 140 million unique TCR beta sequences from 150 million to 200 million T cells. Roughly 300 gigabases of sequencing data and some 85 million unique TCR sequences were included in an early release covering about 600 HLA-typed donors. The genetic ancestry cluster associated with self-reported Caucasian donors included 70% to 85% of the 398 genotyped donors. The aim of the study was to test whether cataloging public T cell receptors could identify signatures of past pathogen exposure. The T cell repertoires of about 700 subjects were profiled by immunosequencing and related to cytomegalovirus serostatus. Along with the roughly 670-subject first cohort, a separate validation cohort of roughly 110 different subjects was used. The study combined high-throughput TCR immunosequencing, statistical association of individual TCRs with disease status, and machine learning to predict cytomegalovirus infection status. A later analysis re-examined previously published TCR beta repertoires from hundreds of donors and added high-resolution HLA genotyping to investigate patterns of TCR occurrence. Rather than using new phenotypic data, the later analysis identified candidate immune exposures from TCR beta sequences and from how often those sequences occurred across donors. An earlier analysis of around 640 of the donors used high-throughput TCR beta sequencing to judge whether each TCR beta V gene segment behaved as functional or pseudogenic. Donor age, sex, ethnicity and CMV serostatus were compiled together with the repertoire data. A later genetic analysis used genome-wide SNP genotypes for about 60% of the roughly 670 donors, treating that subset as a discovery cohort. Every repertoire in the discovery cohort had been generated on one and the same sequencing platform. HLA typing covered class I and class II loci at four-digit resolution. Typing coverage varied by locus: 629-630 donors for A, B, C, DRB1 and DQB1; 522 for DQA1; over 600 for DPA1; approximately 450 for DPB1. Because of strong linkage in the cohort, roughly five DR-DQ haplotypes were treated as single units for association and clustering. Among a few hundred genotyped donors of the cohort, an average of approximately 240,000 unique TCR beta nucleotide sequences were sequenced per donor, about a sixth of them non-productive. Results and caveats for the whole study, not just this receptor: In a later genetic analysis, fewer N-insertions in productive TCRs were reported among donors in an Asian-associated ancestry cluster than the roughly 700-donor mean. In a later analysis, several top co-occurrence clusters were reported to appear linked to parvovirus B19, influenza, CMV and Epstein-Barr virus. Because counts were too low, more than 15 rarely observed V segments, including chromosome 9 orphons, were left out of the earlier analysis of 587 of the donors. A further reported finding was that TCR beta sequences accurately predicted the HLA-A and HLA-B alleles for most subjects in the first cohort. Because the 87-base-pair reads could not distinguish some IMGT-functional V segments, including TRBV6-2 and TRBV6-3, those segments were excluded. A later analysis associated 17,000 or so TCR beta sequences with specific HLA alleles at a false discovery rate of 0.05. Because HLA typing was missing for some donors at each locus, association tests included only the typed subset. Broadly in line with IMGT annotations, most TCR beta V segments showed up in productive rearrangements about 90% or about 30% of the time in an earlier analysis of approximately 640 of the donors. When HLA alleles, especially DR and DQ, strongly co-occurred, TCR associations were difficult to assign to individual alleles. An association between a missense DCLRE1C variant and V-gene and J-gene trimming of TCR beta chains was found in a later genetic analysis and replicated in an independent cohort. In this cohort, only TCR beta chains were sequenced, and detectable features were limited by the absence of alpha or paired-chain data. Presence/absence analyses assumed roughly uniform sequencing depth across donors, an assumption that may not hold. Compared with equally common non-associated chains, HLA-associated TCR beta chains in a later analysis were more clonally expanded and had lower generation probabilities. A later analysis found that most CMV-associated TCR beta chains appeared HLA-restricted, with HLA associations seemingly driven largely by CMV exposure. Linkage disequilibrium might explain the correlated functional status among segregating V segments, but an unknown experimental factor could not be ruled out. Most TCR sequences were seen in very few donors, while some public TCRs were found in many individuals. The authors suggested that the approach could potentially be generalized to other disease states and immunological phenotypes. The classifier was reported to diagnose cytomegalovirus status with high specificity and sensitivity in both the original and validation cohorts. A cluster of highly shared sequence variants was judged likely to represent a technical artifact of the sequencing pipeline. For the cohort, immune exposure information was limited to CMV serostatus. In a later analysis, the rate of TCR association differed among HLA loci, with DRB1 alleles having the most associated TCRs and HLA-C alleles having the fewest. In vitro tests confirmed that a few of the cytomegalovirus-associated TCR beta chains recognize cytomegalovirus antigens. The study listed around 160 TCR beta chains as associated with cytomegalovirus.

From cysteine to phenylalanine, the CDR3 is 16 amino acids long. Just the 48-base CDR3 DNA is kept, in frame starting at base 1. Trimming takes 5 bases off V and 6 bases off J; junction bases not matched to a gene: 9. Via the germline V gene, CDR1 is SGHRS and CDR2 YFSETQ. This clone was detected only a few times. Its recognized antigen is unknown. Per-nucleotide qualities are absent, and no much larger clonotype sits a single base away. Receptor amplification or capture employed the immunoSEQ multiplex PCR assay. A mixture of 60 forward primers for TCR Vbeta segments and 13 reverse primers for TCR Jbeta segments was used in the multiplex PCR. Amplification of the CDR3 region of rearranged TCR beta genes was performed with a multiplex PCR assay on genomic DNA. The amplified TCR beta libraries were sequenced on the Illumina HiSeq System as 87-base-pair reads. For the original study's pipeline: A later analysis counted 65 million to 90 million unique TCR beta chains across the 666 repertoires, and roughly 9.9 million of these chains were shared by at least two donors. Raw reads were error-corrected and collapsed into unique sequences by a nearest-neighbor algorithm in which closely related sequences were merged to remove PCR and sequencing errors. CDR3 sequences were aligned to IMGT reference sequences to assign V, D and J gene segments. For a sequence to be retained, a match of at least six nucleotides to both a V gene segment and a J gene segment was required. A rearrangement counted as productive if the CDR3 had no stop codons and remained in frame with V and J, and every other rearrangement counted as non-productive. Following IMGT convention, CDR3 was defined as the stretch from the second conserved V-encoded cysteine up to the conserved J-encoded phenylalanine. In an earlier analysis of more than 550 of the donors, sequences lacking an unambiguous match to a single V gene segment were excluded. An earlier analysis of under 750 of the donors called V segments functional above 56.7% productive rearrangements and segregating when the between-donor standard deviation exceeded 5%. A statistical classification framework was built for diagnosing cytomegalovirus status from the catalog of TCR beta chain sequences. In a later analysis, TCR nucleotide sequences were compared against IMGT/GENE-DB human TR gene sequences so that V and J genes could be assigned. The TCRdist pipeline was used in a later analysis to assign CDR3 sequences and most-parsimonious VDJ recombination scenarios. In a later analysis, each TCR beta chain was defined by its CDR3 amino acid sequence together with its V-gene family, and reads lacking a unique V-gene family were excluded. As a way to deal with suspected cross-contamination and a sequencing artifact, a later analysis dropped 450 to 600 nucleotide sequences that were highly shared and had low generation probability. A later analysis calculated a clonal expansion index for each public chain from normalized within-repertoire ranks of inferred template counts. A later analysis computed generation probabilities with a VDJ recombination model fitted to out-of-frame rearrangements, and checked the results against IGoR. A later analysis scored TCR-TCR, TCR-HLA and TCR-CMV co-occurrence with hypergeometric tests, applying a repertoire-size bias correction to TCR pairs. To estimate false discovery rates, a later analysis permuted the HLA or CMV assignments 20 times. In a later analysis, co-occurring TCRs were grouped with DBSCAN, and TCRdist sequence similarity was added when clustering was performed within HLA-allele-positive subsets. For co-occurrence clustering, repertoires with fewer than 30,000 or more than 120,000 public chains were excluded, along with five repertoires with anomalous nucleotide sharing. Imported from immuneACCESS, the table was reduced by TCRdb to in-frame sequences with V and J called. These copies leave out some clones; in studies compared against another copy, an unresolved V gene accounts for under half, and the cause of the remainder is not known. That table is the source of V, J and clone size, and D and trimming were worked out from the DNA. A total of fewer than 100,000 clones appear in this sample, about 80% of them only once. The ten largest clones represent about 0.79% of the sample.

The cohort comprised 710 or so healthy bone marrow donors. At the time of sampling, all cohort members were nominally healthy, though unrecorded immune exposures were likely present. The donor tested CMV seronegative, placing the donor among the 350 to 400 seronegative members of the cohort. A peripheral blood sample was collected from each donor, and TCR beta sequencing was performed on peripheral blood mononuclear cells. Genomic DNA extraction from the blood cell samples was performed with the Qiagen DNeasy Blood Extraction Kit. Material: PBMCs. The rearranged chain carries TRBV5-1 and TRBJ2-1; 12 central nucleotides agree with TRBD2. This clonotype originated in a woman aged 60-70 years in good health and CMV-seronegative. The CDR3 region: CASSSPSGGAGNEQFF. The DNA sequence is given as TGCGCCAGCAGTTCGCCTAGCGGGGGGGCTGGCAATGAGCAGTTCTTC.